The T cell receptor (beta chain) under discussion was sequenced for a study of OX40 agonist ivuxolimab in advanced cancers. A note on this clone: Its antigen remains unknown.

Broader study findings: In general, CD8+ T cells held more expanded clones than CD4+ did, on average. CD4+ and CD8+ blood T cells expanded clonally by week 6 at 0.1 to 3.0 mg/kg. A proportion of nonresponders additionally exhibited low normalized T-cell clonal expansion.

Sequencing used immunoSEQ multiplex PCR; TCRdb keeps in-frame clones, though not all of them. Of tens of thousands of clones in the sample, 65% to 90% are singletons; the top ten hold roughly 0.9%. The germline V gene has CDR1 SGHRS and CDR2 YFSETQ. This CDR3 has 14 residues. The V and J ends lost 0 bases and 6 bases respectively, with 13 bases between them. This sample comprised CD4+ or CD8+ T cells sorted from blood, obtained in a trial of the OX40 agonist ivuxolimab. This sequence was found in an adult with an advanced solid tumor such as melanoma, head and neck, liver or kidney cancer. The chain is built from TRBV5-1 and TRBJ2-7; a weak D match, TRBD2 (5 bases). CDR3 region: CASSLGSEGLEQYF. The CDR3 nucleotides are TGCGCCAGCAGCTTGGGGTCGGAAGGACTCGAGCAGTACTTC. Based on the CDR3 plus reference TRBV5-1 and TRBJ2-7, the full variable domain is KAGVTQTPRYLIKTRGQQVTLSCSPISGHRSVSWYQQTPGQGLQFLFEYFSETQRNKGNFPGRFSGRQFSNSRSEMNVSTLELGDSALYLCASSLGSEGLEQYFGPGTRLTVT.